This passage covers 19 T cell receptor beta chains from one sample sequenced in a study of CD8+CD57+ T cells in acquired aplastic anemia. For CDR3 and TCR beta VDJ profiling, genomic DNA was the template used. TCRdb used MiXCR to reprocess the reads, holding one entry per CDR3 protein. The sample has under 200,000 distinct CDR3 sequences, around 52% seen once. CD8+CD57+ cell expansion, shown by flow cytometry, had occurred in the patients selected for sequencing. Sequencing was done on a sample of sorted CD4+, CD8+, or CD8+CD57+ T cells (not recorded which) from PBMCs. These TCRs come from a human donor with aplastic anemia.

In this sample, this clonotype turned up many times. V is TRBV6-1 and J is TRBJ1-6; D ambiguous. V was trimmed by 3 bases and J by 7 bases, leaving 10 bases between them. Germline loops: CDR1 MNHNS, CDR2 SASEGT. This CDR3 has 14 residues. The CDR3 nucleotides read TGTGCCAGCAGTGAGACTCATAACAATTCACCCCTCCACTTT. Its translation: CASSETHNNSPLHF.

In regard to this clonotype: The junction departs from germline at one end; a sequencing error may be responsible. The rearrangement links TRBV5-4 to TRBJ2-6; 9 bases line up with TRBD1. The CDR3 contains 18 residues. Germline V gene data show CDR1 as SGHNT and CDR2 as YYREEE (reference sequence). CDR3 sequence reads: CTSSFGPGTGTGANVLTF. DNA of the CDR3: TGTACCAGCAGCTTTGGTCCCGGGACAGGGACCGGGGCCAACGTCCTGACTTTC.

The rearrangement uses TRBV11-2 and TRBJ2-5; a weak D match, TRBD1 (6 bases). Trimming took off 4 bases at V and 4 bases at J, with 22 bases between the two ends. Looked up from germline, CDR1 is SGHAT and CDR2 is FQNNGV. The CDR3 sequence is 17 residues long. The DNA for the CDR3 is TGTGCCAGCAGCTCCCCAGGTGGGGAACTAGGGGGAGAGACCCAGTACTTC. Translating gives CASSSPGGELGGETQYF. The whole variable domain, filled in from reference TRBV11-2 and TRBJ2-5, reads EAGVAQSPRYKIIEKRQSVAFWCNPISGHATLYWYQQILGQGPKLLIQFQNNGVVDDSQLPKDRFSAERLKGVDSTLKIQPAKLEDSAVYLCASSSPGGELGGETQYFGPGTRLLVL.

Note on this clonotype: A much larger clone differs by one base, so this may be a read error. This chain uses TRBV6-1 with TRBJ2-1; D not certain. The CDR3 runs 13 residues. The germline CDR1 and CDR2 sequences are MNHNS and SASEGT. The CDR3 bases are TGTGCCAGCAGTGAAGTAGGCGTCAATGAGCAGCTCTTC. Translating gives CASSEVGVNEQLF.

This clonotype has more than one count but fewer than ten. The V call is TRBV10-3, the J call TRBJ2-7; D not resolved. CDR1 and CDR2 from the germline V gene are ENHRY and SYGVKD. With 4 bases removed from V and 2 bases from J, the gap between germline ends came to 9 bases. The CDR3 covers 13 residues. The chain's CDR3 is CAISAESAYEQYF. CDR3 DNA: TGTGCCATCAGTGCCGAGAGCGCCTACGAGCAGTACTTC.

This clonotype turned up a few times. A much larger clone is a single base away; this may be a read error. The chain links TRBV7-3 to TRBJ1-2, with D uncertain. Trimming took 4 bases from V and 2 from J, leaving 23 bases between them. Germline V CDR1 and CDR2: SGHTA, FQGTGA. This CDR3 has 18 residues. The CDR3 bases are TGTGCCAGCAGCTCCCTGATAGTTGTGGGCAGAGTAAACTATGGCTACACCTTC. Amino acids: CASSSLIVVGRVNYGYTF. Drawing the rest from reference TRBV7-3 and TRBJ1-2, the complete variable domain is GAGVSQTPSNKVTEKGKYVELRCDPISGHTALYWYRQSLGQGPEFLIYFQGTGAADDSGLPNDRFFAVRPEGSVSTLKIQRTERGDSAVYLCASSSLIVVGRVNYGYTFGSGTRLTVV.

Here the CDR3 reads CASTIQGLGNQPQHF. The CDR3 nucleotides read TGTGCCAGTACCATACAGGGTTTGGGCAATCAGCCCCAGCATTTT. The chain links TRBV19 to TRBJ1-5; D may be TRBD1 (6 bases). Germline V gene data show CDR1 as LNHDA and CDR2 as SQIVND (reference sequence). The CDR3 is 15 amino acids. Trimming removed 7 bases from V and 2 bases from J, with 15 bases in between.

The genes are TRBV25-1 and TRBJ2-1; D unclear. Germline values: CDR1 MGHDK, CDR2 SYGVNS. V lost 8 bases and J 3 bases, leaving 11 bases between the germline ends. This CDR3 contains 13 residues. The CDR3, as DNA: TGTGCCAGCTCCTCGGACGGCTACAATGAGCAGTTCTTC. This gives the protein CASSSDGYNEQFF.

V is TRBV7-3 and J is TRBJ2-6, with D perhaps TRBD1 or TRBD2 (5 bases each). The germline CDR1 and CDR2 sequences are SGHTA and FQGTGA. The germline V and J ends were trimmed by 3 bases and 0 bases, with 9 bases remaining between them. This CDR3 has 16 residues. The CDR3 DNA sequence: TGTGCCAGCAGCTTGGGACCGCTCTCTGGGGCCAACGTCCTGACTTTC. It specifies CASSLGPLSGANVLTF. The whole variable domain, filled in from reference TRBV7-3 and TRBJ2-6, reads GAGVSQTPSNKVTEKGKYVELRCDPISGHTALYWYRQSLGQGPEFLIYFQGTGAADDSGLPNDRFFAVRPEGSVSTLKIQRTERGDSAVYLCASSLGPLSGANVLTFGAGSRLTVL.

This clonotype occurred many times. V gene TRBV19 combines with J gene TRBJ1-5; D remains unclear. V lost 6 bases and J lost 0, with 9 bases in between. The germline V gene has CDR1 LNHDA and CDR2 SQIVND (reference sequence). The CDR3 is 14 residues long. Here the CDR3 DNA reads TGTGCCAGTAGATGGGGAGATAGCAATCAGCCCCAGCATTTT. Encoded protein: CASRWGDSNQPQHF.

The chain uses TRBV24-1 and TRBJ2-3; D gene ambiguous. Per the germline V gene, CDR1 is KGHDR and CDR2 is SFDVKD. CDR3 length: 14 amino acids. The V gene lost 1 base and the J gene lost 1 base, with 5 bases spanning the gap. Written as DNA, the CDR3 is TGTGCCACCAGTGATTTACCACGCACAGATACGCAGTATTTT. As protein: CATSDLPRTDTQYF.

The rearrangement links TRBV29-1 to TRBJ2-4; a weak D match, TRBD1 (5 bases). Germline CDR1 and CDR2: SQVTM and ANQGSEA. Deletions cut 7 bases from V and 8 bases from J, with 12 bases between. This CDR3 region has 11 residues. This CDR3 reads CSAQGRDIQYF. The CDR3 DNA sequence: TGCAGCGCCCAGGGCCGGGACATTCAGTACTTC.

The V and J genes are TRBV7-6 and TRBJ1-1; D unresolved. With 4 bases removed from V and 4 bases from J, the gap between germline ends came to 7 bases. CDR3 length: 12 amino acids. Germline V gene data show CDR1 as SGHVS and CDR2 as FNYEAQ. This CDR3 is CASSWRTTEAFF. CDR3 nucleotide sequence: TGTGCCAGCAGCTGGCGAACCACTGAAGCTTTCTTT.

This clonotype was recorded at least ten times. V and J are TRBV20-1 and TRBJ2-4; D might be TRBD1 (6 bases). This CDR3 region has 15 residues. V lost 5 bases and J lost 0, with 14 bases in between. CDR1 and CDR2 from the germline V gene are DFQATT and SNEGSKA (reference sequence). CDR3 bases: TGCAGTGCTCCGGACAGATACTTAGCCAAAAACATTCAGTACTTC. Encoded protein: CSAPDRYLAKNIQYF.

The chain joins TRBV12-3 or TRBV12-4 to TRBJ2-2, with D possibly being TRBD1 (5 bases). The V end lost 5 bases, the J end lost 3 bases, and 13 bases lay between the germline ends. CDR3 length: 15 amino acids. The CDR3 coding sequence is TGTGCCAGCAGTGAAGACAGACCTCACACCGGGGAGCTGTTTTTT. It translates to CASSEDRPHTGELFF.

J is TRBJ2-7 and V is TRBV15; 8 nucleotides agree with TRBD1. V lost 3 bases to trimming and J lost 6 bases; unmatched junction nucleotides: 7. The length of the CDR3 is 14 residues. From germline, CDR1 is LNHNV and CDR2 YYDKDF (reference sequence). The CDR3 region has the DNA TGTGCCACCAGCAGGACCGGGACAGGTAGCGAGCAGTACTTC. Encoded protein: CATSRTGTGSEQYF. Variable domain in full (rest from reference TRBV15 and TRBJ2-7): DAMVIQNPRYQVTQFGKPVTLSCSQTLNHNVMYWYQQKSSQAPKLLFHYYDKDFNNEADTPDNFQSRRPNTSFCFLDIRSPGLGDTAMYLCATSRTGTGSEQYFGPGTRLTVT.

The gene calls are TRBV7-3 and TRBJ1-1, with 7 bases that match TRBD1. Germline V gene lookup returns CDR1 SGHTA and CDR2 FQGTGA. The V segment lost 5 bases and the J segment 11 bases; nucleotides outside the gene matches: 11. This CDR3 has 13 amino acids. The CDR3 region is CASSRGEGASAFF. The CDR3 nucleotides read TGTGCCAGCAGCCGAGGGGAGGGGGCATCTGCTTTCTTT.

This rearrangement joins TRBV4-1 to TRBJ2-1; D uncertain. V was cut by 0 bases and J by 9 bases, with 12 bases left in between. The germline CDR1 and CDR2 sequences are MGHRA and YSYEKL. The CDR3 spans 14 residues. The CDR3 DNA reads TGCGCCAGCAGCCAAGATTTTGGGGTAGGTGAGCAGTTCTTC. Translated: CASSQDFGVGEQFF.

This chain links TRBV27 with TRBJ2-3; either TRBD1 or TRBD2 may supply D (5 bases each). Germline V gene data show CDR1 as MNHEY and CDR2 as SMNVEV (reference sequence). The V gene lost 7 bases and the J gene lost 4 bases, with 9 bases spanning the gap. The CDR3 runs to 12 residues. The CDR3: CASKRGPDTQYF. The DNA of the CDR3 is TGTGCCAGCAAGAGGGGCCCAGATACGCAGTATTTT.